This T cell receptor beta chain comes out of a study of CD8 T cells in ankylosing spondylitis. The CDR3 has 14 amino acids. Points on this clonotype: Its antigen is as yet unknown. Given a much more abundant clone one base away, this may be a read error.

Findings and limits, study-wide: Earlier literature documents some of the motif variants in reactive arthritis synovial fluid and blood. Blood from ankylosing spondylitis patients appeared to carry a characteristic eight-variant TCR beta motif.

Quantitative molecular-barcoded 5'-RACE generated the TCR beta libraries. TCRdb ran MiXCR on the 5' RACE reads and lists one entry per CDR3 protein. Among fewer than 350,000 distinct CDR3 sequences listed, 11% were seen once. This sequence was found in a female donor with ankylosing spondylitis or in good health (not recorded which). The sequencing input was blood, either unsorted or a sorted T cell fraction (not recorded which). V is TRBV12-3 or TRBV12-4 and J is TRBJ1-1; 7 bases line up with TRBD1. The CDR3 region has the DNA TGTGCCAGCAGTGCCGCGGGCAGGGGGGGTGAAGCTTACTTT. Translation: CASSAAGRGGEAYF.